This passage covers 6 T cell receptor beta chains from one sample sequenced in a study of Ad26.COV2.S vaccination and SARS-CoV-2 variants. The sample's treatment: about 20 received Ad26.COV2.S at low or high dose, single or two shots; a few received placebo; per-sample allocation not given. After the first vaccine or placebo injection, samples were drawn on day 63. The method was immunoSEQ multiplex PCR; TCRdb's version includes in-frame clones alone and lacks a portion of them. This sample carries a few hundred thousand clones, over 75% of them seen once, and the ten largest clones take 1.9%. Sample: peripheral blood, taken in a trial of Ad26.COV2.S vaccine versus placebo. These receptor sequences come from a person between 18 and 60 years old who received the Ad26.COV2.S COVID-19 vaccine or a placebo.

The chain uses TRBV30 and TRBJ2-3; D gene unclear. The CDR3 totals 15 residues. CDR1 is GTSNPN and CDR2 is SVGIG in the germline V gene (reference sequence). Trimming cost V 0 bases and J 0 bases, with 10 bases left between them. CDR3 coding DNA: TGTGCCTGGAGTGTACAGCTCTCCAGCACAGATACGCAGTATTTT. Amino acid sequence: CAWSVQLSSTDTQYF.

The genes are TRBV9 and TRBJ1-2; the match to TRBD1 covers 7 bases. From germline, CDR1 is SGDLS and CDR2 YYNGEE. The V and J ends lost 0 bases and 7 bases, in that order; junction bases with no gene match: 12. CDR3 length: 16 residues. CDR3 in DNA: TGTGCCAGCAGCGTAGATACCATTCCGGGGACAGTTGGCTACACCTTC. Residues: CASSVDTIPGTVGYTF.

This clone was recorded only once. CDR3 residues: CASSSRADLNTEAFF. CDR3 sequence (DNA): TGTGCCAGCAGTTCAAGGGCAGACTTGAACACTGAAGCTTTCTTT. V gene TRBV27 combines with J gene TRBJ1-1; D uncertain. CDR3 size: 15 residues. V lost 4 bases and J 0 bases, leaving 12 bases between the germline ends. Looked up from germline, CDR1 is MNHEY and CDR2 is SMNVEV (reference sequence).

The chain employs TRBV5-1 and TRBJ2-7; D assignment may be TRBD1 or TRBD2 (5 bases each). The germline CDR1 and CDR2 sequences are SGHRS and YFSETQ. The CDR3 consists of 13 residues. With 4 bases removed from V and 4 bases from J, the gap between germline ends came to 12 bases. This CDR3 reads CASSLGEIYEQYF. In DNA form, the CDR3 reads TGCGCCAGCAGCCTGGGGGAAATTTACGAGCAGTACTTC.

The rearrangement uses TRBV7-9 and TRBJ2-2, with 9 bases matching TRBD2. CDR3 length equals 19 residues. From germline, CDR1 is SEHNR and CDR2 FQNEAQ (reference sequence). With V trimmed by 1 base and J by 5 bases, 14 bases remained unmatched. The chain's CDR3 is CASSLVPSWLAGNTGELFF. The CDR3 DNA is TGTGCCAGCAGCTTAGTACCCTCTTGGCTAGCGGGAAATACCGGGGAGCTGTTTTTT.

The CDR3 region has the DNA TGCGCCAGCAGCTTGGGGAGCGGGAGATCCTACAATGAGCAGTTCTTC. As protein: CASSLGSGRSYNEQFF. J is TRBJ2-1 and V is TRBV5-1; TRBD2 matches 8 bases. V gave up 0 bases and J gave up 1 base; unmatched junction bases: 3. The germline gives CDR1 SGHRS, CDR2 YFSETQ. There are 16 residues in the CDR3. The whole variable domain, remainder taken from reference TRBV5-1 and TRBJ2-1, is KAGVTQTPRYLIKTRGQQVTLSCSPISGHRSVSWYQQTPGQGLQFLFEYFSETQRNKGNFPGRFSGRQFSNSRSEMNVSTLELGDSALYLCASSLGSGRSYNEQFFGPGTRLTVL.